This is a list of T cell receptor beta chains from one sample in a study of T-cell memory formation after mild COVID-19. TCRdb reanalysed the 5' RACE reads using MiXCR and keeps one entry per CDR3 protein. This sample has roughly 130,000 distinct CDR3 sequences, with around 15% found just once. Sequencing was carried out using PBMCs or a T cell subset sorted from them (not recorded which). Receptors were obtained from a man younger than 35 who had mild COVID-19 (a few samples of this study predate the infection). Cell type and time point are not known. Both conserved end residues are part of each CDR3. The order of the fields is V gene, J gene, D gene, clone size, CDR3 protein, CDR3 DNA. D genes are given only for firm matches. The listing skips clone size in some rows; elsewhere it reads once, few, many or a size class.

v_call: TRBV7-6
j_call: TRBJ1-1
d_call: -
clone_size: -
cdr3_aa: CASSLMQGRNTEAFF
cdr3_nt: TGTGCCAGCAGCTTAATGCAGGGACGGAACACTGAAGCTTTCTTT

v_call: TRBV5-4
j_call: TRBJ1-1
d_call: -
clone_size: -
cdr3_aa: CASSLVRGMANTEAFF
cdr3_nt: TGTGCCAGCAGCTTGGTCAGGGGAATGGCGAACACTGAAGCTTTCTTT

v_call: TRBV11-2
j_call: TRBJ2-3
d_call: -
clone_size: -
cdr3_aa: CASSLGPDRTHTQYF
cdr3_nt: TGTGCCAGCAGCTTAGGCCCCGACCGGACGCATACGCAGTATTTT

v_call: TRBV18
j_call: TRBJ2-5
d_call: -
clone_size: -
cdr3_aa: CASSSRTSQETQYF
cdr3_nt: TGTGCCAGCTCATCGCGAACCTCGCAGGAGACCCAGTACTTC

v_call: TRBV18
j_call: TRBJ2-7
d_call: TRBD1
clone_size: few
cdr3_aa: CASSSGQGAHEQYF
cdr3_nt: TGTGCCAGCTCATCCGGACAGGGGGCCCACGAGCAGTACTTC

v_call: TRBV7-3
j_call: TRBJ2-3
d_call: -
clone_size: -
cdr3_aa: CASSLAGREVDTQYF
cdr3_nt: TGTGCCAGCAGCTTAGCGGGGCGAGAGGTAGATACGCAGTATTTT

v_call: TRBV24-1
j_call: TRBJ2-5
d_call: -
clone_size: few
cdr3_aa: CATSARAQETQYF
cdr3_nt: TGTGCCACCAGTGCCAGGGCGCAAGAGACCCAGTACTTC

v_call: TRBV3-1
j_call: TRBJ2-2
d_call: -
clone_size: few
cdr3_aa: CASSPDGELFF
cdr3_nt: TGTGCCAGCAGCCCCGACGGGGAGCTGTTTTTT

v_call: TRBV7-3
j_call: TRBJ2-5
d_call: -
clone_size: -
cdr3_aa: CASSGSEGETQYF
cdr3_nt: TGTGCCAGCAGCGGGTCGGAGGGGGAGACCCAGTACTTC

v_call: TRBV20-1
j_call: TRBJ2-1
d_call: TRBD2
clone_size: -
cdr3_aa: CSASSSGGNSYNEQFF
cdr3_nt: TGCAGTGCTAGTAGTAGCGGGGGGAACTCCTACAATGAGCAGTTCTTC

v_call: TRBV5-1
j_call: TRBJ2-5
d_call: -
clone_size: -
cdr3_aa: CASRESETQYF
cdr3_nt: TGCGCCAGCAGGGAATCGGAGACCCAGTACTTC

v_call: TRBV7-2
j_call: TRBJ2-1
d_call: -
clone_size: -
cdr3_aa: CASSPRPGKNEQFF
cdr3_nt: TGTGCCAGCAGCCCTCGACCCGGGAAGAATGAGCAGTTCTTC

v_call: TRBV4-3
j_call: TRBJ2-1
d_call: -
clone_size: many
cdr3_aa: CASSQDLRNNEQFF
cdr3_nt: TGCGCCAGCAGCCAAGATCTGCGGAACAATGAGCAGTTCTTC

v_call: TRBV20-1
j_call: TRBJ2-4
d_call: -
clone_size: many
cdr3_aa: CSAREGSGKNIQYF
cdr3_nt: TGCAGTGCTAGAGAAGGTAGCGGCAAAAACATTCAGTACTTC

v_call: TRBV29-1
j_call: TRBJ1-1
d_call: -
clone_size: -
cdr3_aa: CSGMDTEAFF
cdr3_nt: TGCAGCGGGATGGACACTGAAGCTTTCTTT

v_call: TRBV5-1
j_call: TRBJ1-5
d_call: TRBD1
clone_size: -
cdr3_aa: CASSLGAGGLQPQHF
cdr3_nt: TGCGCCAGCAGCTTGGGAGCAGGGGGCCTTCAGCCCCAGCATTTT

v_call: TRBV18
j_call: TRBJ1-2
d_call: TRBD1
clone_size: -
cdr3_aa: CASSLGQDEYGYTF
cdr3_nt: TGTGCCAGCTCACTTGGACAGGACGAATATGGCTACACCTTC

v_call: TRBV5-6
j_call: TRBJ2-3
d_call: -
clone_size: -
cdr3_aa: CASSLVGGHTDTQYF
cdr3_nt: TGTGCCAGCAGCTTGGTTGGGGGCCACACAGATACGCAGTATTTT

v_call: TRBV9
j_call: TRBJ2-2
d_call: TRBD1
clone_size: -
cdr3_aa: CASSVEPGGTGELFF
cdr3_nt: TGTGCCAGCAGCGTAGAGCCAGGGGGCACCGGGGAGCTGTTTTTT

v_call: TRBV20-1
j_call: TRBJ2-1
d_call: TRBD2
clone_size: many
cdr3_aa: CSARERRGGLEQFF
cdr3_nt: TGCAGTGCTAGAGAACGGCGGGGGGGCCTTGAGCAGTTCTTC

v_call: TRBV5-1
j_call: TRBJ1-1
d_call: -
clone_size: many
cdr3_aa: CASDLISPSTEAFF
cdr3_nt: TGCGCCAGCGATCTCATAAGTCCCAGCACTGAAGCTTTCTTT

v_call: TRBV7-8
j_call: TRBJ2-3
d_call: -
clone_size: -
cdr3_aa: CASTPSRGLEVMTDTQYF
cdr3_nt: TGTGCCAGCACCCCAAGCCGGGGTTTGGAGGTTATGACAGATACGCAGTATTTT

v_call: TRBV4-3
j_call: TRBJ2-5
d_call: TRBD2
clone_size: few
cdr3_aa: CASSQDVAGGGETQYF
cdr3_nt: TGCGCCAGCAGCCAAGATGTAGCGGGGGGAGGAGAGACCCAGTACTTC

v_call: TRBV7-8
j_call: TRBJ2-3
d_call: -
clone_size: many
cdr3_aa: CASSGTGHLYF
cdr3_nt: TGTGCCAGCAGCGGTACGGGACATCTGTATTTT

v_call: TRBV4-1
j_call: TRBJ2-3
d_call: -
clone_size: -
cdr3_aa: CASSQDRPDRYKTDTQYF
cdr3_nt: TGCGCCAGCAGCCAAGATCGCCCGGACAGATACAAGACAGATACGCAGTATTTT

v_call: TRBV9
j_call: TRBJ2-2
d_call: -
clone_size: many
cdr3_aa: CASSDVNTGELFF
cdr3_nt: TGTGCCAGCAGCGATGTGAACACCGGGGAGCTGTTTTTT

v_call: TRBV30
j_call: TRBJ1-2
d_call: -
clone_size: many
cdr3_aa: CAWSVHSRGYGGYTF
cdr3_nt: TGTGCCTGGAGTGTACACAGTAGGGGGTACGGTGGCTACACCTTC

v_call: TRBV10-3
j_call: TRBJ1-3
d_call: -
clone_size: -
cdr3_aa: CAISGQGNTIYF
cdr3_nt: TGTGCCATCAGTGGACAAGGAAACACCATATATTTT

v_call: TRBV7-3
j_call: TRBJ1-5
d_call: -
clone_size: few
cdr3_aa: CASSPGRGVGQPQHF
cdr3_nt: TGTGCCAGCAGCCCCGGACGCGGAGTAGGGCAGCCCCAGCATTTT

v_call: TRBV6-5
j_call: TRBJ2-7
d_call: -
clone_size: -
cdr3_aa: CASQTLAGAYEQYF
cdr3_nt: TGTGCCAGCCAAACTCTGGCGGGCGCATACGAGCAGTACTTC

v_call: TRBV5-1
j_call: TRBJ1-5
d_call: -
clone_size: -
cdr3_aa: CASGQGSNQPQHF
cdr3_nt: TGCGCCAGCGGGCAGGGCAGCAATCAGCCCCAGCATTTT

v_call: TRBV10-3
j_call: TRBJ1-2
d_call: -
clone_size: -
cdr3_aa: CAISEVVGNRNYGYTF
cdr3_nt: TGTGCCATCAGTGAGGTCGTTGGGAACAGGAACTATGGCTACACCTTC

v_call: TRBV7-9
j_call: TRBJ2-1
d_call: TRBD2
clone_size: few
cdr3_aa: CASSPWLAGDNEQFF
cdr3_nt: TGTGCCAGCAGCCCGTGGCTAGCGGGGGACAATGAGCAGTTCTTC

v_call: TRBV24-1
j_call: TRBJ2-1
d_call: TRBD1
clone_size: -
cdr3_aa: CATSDITQGADYNEQFF
cdr3_nt: TGTGCCACCAGTGATATAACCCAGGGGGCAGATTACAATGAGCAGTTCTTC

v_call: TRBV4-1
j_call: TRBJ2-7
d_call: TRBD2
clone_size: few
cdr3_aa: CASSHPLAARPYEQYF
cdr3_nt: TGCGCCAGCAGCCACCCGCTAGCGGCCAGACCCTACGAGCAGTACTTC

v_call: TRBV15
j_call: TRBJ1-2
d_call: -
clone_size: few
cdr3_aa: CATSKQGRNTF
cdr3_nt: TGTGCCACCAGCAAACAGGGTAGAAACACCTTC

v_call: TRBV20-1
j_call: TRBJ2-5
d_call: TRBD1
clone_size: few
cdr3_aa: CSVPPAGQGVKMTQYF
cdr3_nt: TGCAGTGTTCCCCCGGCCGGACAGGGGGTCAAGATGACCCAGTACTTC

v_call: TRBV2
j_call: TRBJ2-5
d_call: TRBD1
clone_size: few
cdr3_aa: CASGRTQGVRKETQYF
cdr3_nt: TGTGCCAGCGGCAGAACCCAGGGGGTGCGAAAAGAGACCCAGTACTTC

v_call: TRBV20-1
j_call: TRBJ1-2
d_call: -
clone_size: few
cdr3_aa: CSAWPASRGPSF
cdr3_nt: TGCAGTGCTTGGCCCGCTAGTAGGGGACCCTCCTTC

v_call: TRBV5-6
j_call: TRBJ2-1
d_call: TRBD2
clone_size: -
cdr3_aa: CASSRRGVYNEQFF
cdr3_nt: TGTGCCAGCAGCCGACGGGGGGTCTACAATGAGCAGTTCTTC

v_call: TRBV4-3
j_call: TRBJ2-6
d_call: -
clone_size: few
cdr3_aa: CASSQEWRQGHGANVLTF
cdr3_nt: TGCGCCAGCAGCCAAGAGTGGAGGCAGGGGCACGGGGCCAACGTCCTGACTTTC

v_call: TRBV12-3/TRBV12-4
j_call: TRBJ2-2
d_call: TRBD1
clone_size: -
cdr3_aa: CASSQGTGVPGELFF
cdr3_nt: TGTGCCAGCAGTCAGGGGACAGGGGTTCCCGGGGAGCTGTTTTTT

v_call: TRBV2
j_call: TRBJ1-4
d_call: TRBD1
clone_size: -
cdr3_aa: CASGGQGAEKLFF
cdr3_nt: TGTGCCAGTGGAGGGCAGGGGGCTGAAAAACTGTTTTTT

v_call: TRBV7-2
j_call: TRBJ2-2
d_call: TRBD2
clone_size: -
cdr3_aa: CASRSGGNTGELFF
cdr3_nt: TGTGCCAGCAGGAGCGGGGGGAACACCGGGGAGCTGTTTTTT

v_call: TRBV7-9
j_call: TRBJ1-4
d_call: -
clone_size: few
cdr3_aa: CASRGWDEKLFF
cdr3_nt: TGTGCCAGCCGAGGGTGGGATGAAAAACTGTTTTTT

v_call: TRBV3-1
j_call: TRBJ2-7
d_call: -
clone_size: -
cdr3_aa: CASSQERGWSYEQYF
cdr3_nt: TGTGCCAGCAGCCAAGAAAGAGGGTGGAGCTACGAGCAGTACTTC

v_call: TRBV7-2
j_call: TRBJ1-1
d_call: -
clone_size: -
cdr3_aa: CASSFSGQNTEAFF
cdr3_nt: TGTGCCAGCAGCTTCTCCGGGCAGAACACTGAAGCTTTCTTT

v_call: TRBV5-1
j_call: TRBJ2-2
d_call: TRBD2
clone_size: few
cdr3_aa: CASSLTVPSGNTGELFF
cdr3_nt: TGCGCCAGCAGCTTGACGGTACCTAGCGGGAACACCGGGGAGCTGTTTTTT

v_call: TRBV5-1
j_call: TRBJ1-2
d_call: -
clone_size: few
cdr3_aa: CASSLDPAGAGRYTF
cdr3_nt: TGCGCCAGCAGCTTGGACCCCGCGGGGGCTGGGCGCTACACCTTC

v_call: TRBV5-5
j_call: TRBJ1-1
d_call: TRBD1
clone_size: few
cdr3_aa: CASERDRYTEAFF
cdr3_nt: TGTGCCTCCGAGAGGGACAGGTACACTGAAGCTTTCTTT

v_call: TRBV7-2
j_call: TRBJ2-3
d_call: -
clone_size: once
cdr3_aa: CASSLAGGSDTQYF
cdr3_nt: TGTGCCAGCAGCTTAGCGGGGGGATCAGATACGCAGTATTTT

v_call: TRBV10-3
j_call: TRBJ1-2
d_call: -
clone_size: few
cdr3_aa: CAIQSGTNYGYTF
cdr3_nt: TGTGCCATCCAATCGGGGACAAACTATGGCTACACCTTC

v_call: TRBV5-1
j_call: TRBJ2-3
d_call: -
clone_size: -
cdr3_aa: CASSWDTSYTDTQYF
cdr3_nt: TGCGCCAGCAGCTGGGACACCTCCTACACAGATACGCAGTATTTT

v_call: TRBV20-1
j_call: TRBJ2-4
d_call: -
clone_size: -
cdr3_aa: CSARDGGRNIQYF
cdr3_nt: TGCAGTGCTAGAGATGGGGGTCGGAACATTCAGTACTTC

v_call: TRBV4-3
j_call: TRBJ1-1
d_call: -
clone_size: medium-sized
cdr3_aa: CASSQDRNTEAFF
cdr3_nt: TGCGCCAGCAGCCAGGACAGAAACACTGAAGCTTTCTTT

v_call: TRBV5-1
j_call: TRBJ2-5
d_call: -
clone_size: few
cdr3_aa: CASSATGGRETQYF
cdr3_nt: TGCGCCAGCAGCGCGACAGGAGGACGGGAGACCCAGTACTTC

v_call: TRBV20-1
j_call: TRBJ2-3
d_call: -
clone_size: few
cdr3_aa: CSARASDLAQDTQYF
cdr3_nt: TGCAGTGCTAGGGCCTCAGACCTCGCCCAAGATACGCAGTATTTT

v_call: TRBV20-1
j_call: TRBJ1-1
d_call: -
clone_size: few
cdr3_aa: CRFTGRTEAFF
cdr3_nt: TGCAGATTCACGGGGAGGACTGAAGCTTTCTTT

v_call: TRBV18
j_call: TRBJ1-1
d_call: -
clone_size: -
cdr3_aa: CASSPPTGRINTEAFF
cdr3_nt: TGTGCCAGCTCACCACCAACAGGGAGGATTAACACTGAAGCTTTCTTT

v_call: TRBV6-5
j_call: TRBJ2-3
d_call: -
clone_size: -
cdr3_aa: CASTDAMTDTQYF
cdr3_nt: TGTGCCAGCACCGATGCGATGACAGATACGCAGTATTTT